Shown below are 26 T cell receptor beta chains from a single sample sequenced in a study of identical twins. TCRdb ran MiXCR on the 5' RACE reads and lists one entry per CDR3 protein. The sample lists about 240,000 distinct CDR3 sequences; 7% to 8.5% were seen once. These same records also appear under a second study, on yellow fever vaccine responses in identical twins.

Sample: CD8+ T cells sorted from blood. The origin of the receptors is a woman aged 18-30 years in good health.

This clonotype was found many times. The chain couples TRBV3-1 to TRBJ2-7; D is possibly TRBD1 (6 bases). The germline V gene encodes CDR1 LGHDT and CDR2 YNNKEL (reference sequence). V shed 4 bases and J shed 0 bases, with 16 bases lying between them. CDR3 length: 16 amino acids. In nucleotides, the CDR3 is TGTGCCAGCAGCCGCACTACAGGGAAAAGCTCCTACGAGCAGTACTTC. It is translated as CASSRTTGKSSYEQYF.

In regard to this clonotype: Germline and junction disagree at one end, which may indicate a read error. The chain employs TRBV4-1 and TRBJ2-5, with D tentatively TRBD1 (5 bases). Germline V gene data show CDR1 as MGHRA and CDR2 as YSYEKL. The CDR3 loop spans 16 amino acids. The DNA for the CDR3 is TGCACCAGCAGCCAAGATGGCAGGGTGGGGCAAGAGACCCAGTACTTC. This codes for CTSSQDGRVGQETQYF.

This clonotype turned up a few times. The chain couples TRBV20-1 to TRBJ2-1, with 15 bases identical to TRBD2. The CDR3 is made up of 17 amino acids. V was clipped by 0 bases and J by 5 bases; unmatched bases: 5. Germline CDR1 DFQATT, CDR2 SNEGSKA (reference sequence). The CDR3 loop is CSARDERTSGRDNEQFF. The DNA of the CDR3 is TGCAGTGCTAGAGATGAAAGGACTAGCGGGAGGGACAATGAGCAGTTCTTC.

This chain connects TRBV24-1 to TRBJ2-1, with 9 bases fitting TRBD2. J was trimmed by 5 bases and V by 3 bases; bases with no gene match: 7. CDR1 and CDR2 from the germline V gene are KGHDR and SFDVKD. This CDR3 has 16 amino acids. In DNA form, the CDR3 reads TGTGCCACCAGTGATACCAGCGGGAGGCCAGACAATGAGCAGTTCTTC. Translated, it gives CATSDTSGRPDNEQFF.

CDR3 nucleotides: TGTGCCAGCAGCCCTACTAGCGTCAATGAGCAGTTCTTC. This gives the protein CASSPTSVNEQFF. This chain connects TRBV6-6 to TRBJ2-1, with 7 bases fitting TRBD2. From germline, CDR1 is MNHNY and CDR2 SVGAGI (reference sequence). The CDR3 runs to 13 residues. The V gene end was trimmed by 6 bases and the J gene end by 6 bases; junction bases not matched to a gene: 5.

This clonotype showed up just a few times. The rearrangement uses TRBV10-2 and TRBJ2-3; 10 nucleotides match TRBD1. CDR3 length equals 16 residues. V lost 6 bases, J lost 3 bases, and 9 bases stayed unmatched. The germline gives CDR1 WSHSY, CDR2 SAAADI. CDR3 DNA: TGCGCCAGCAGCCCCAGGACAGGGGGGATTACAGATACGCAGTATTTT. Protein product: CASSPRTGGITDTQYF.

This clonotype was recorded many times. This rearrangement joins TRBV9 to TRBJ2-5; 11 bases fit TRBD2. With V trimmed by 2 bases and J by 1 base, 4 bases remained unmatched. The CDR3 loop spans 16 amino acids. Germline CDR1 and CDR2: SGDLS and YYNGEE. The CDR3 protein is CASSVRLAGPQETQYF. The CDR3 DNA is TGTGCCAGCAGCGTGAGACTAGCGGGGCCCCAAGAGACCCAGTACTTC. Together with reference TRBV9 and TRBJ2-5, the CDR3 gives the full variable domain: DSGVTQTPKHLITATGQRVTLRCSPRSGDLSVYWYQQSLDQGLQFLIQYYNGEERAKGNILERFSAQQFPDLHSELNLSSLELGDSALYFCASSVRLAGPQETQYFGPGTRLLVL.

The chain links TRBV6-5 to TRBJ2-1; D gene unclear. CDR1 MNHEY and CDR2 SVGAGI come from the germline V gene. CDR3 length: 14 amino acids. Trimming shortened V by 0 bases and J by 4 bases, and 7 bases separated the two germline ends. For the CDR3, the DNA is TGTGCCAGCAGTTACTCGACGGTGTACAATGAGCAGTTCTTC. Protein sequence: CASSYSTVYNEQFF.

This chain connects TRBV19 to TRBJ1-1; D unresolved. The CDR3 covers 14 residues. Germline V CDR1 and CDR2: LNHDA, SQIVND (reference sequence). Trimming removed 3 bases from V and 0 bases from J, with 8 bases in between. CDR3 protein: CASSIWHLNTEAFF. In DNA form, the CDR3 reads TGTGCCAGTAGTATTTGGCACTTGAACACTGAAGCTTTCTTT.

Only a few counts were recorded for this clonotype. The rearrangement joins TRBV10-2 to TRBJ1-5, with D possibly being TRBD1 (6 bases). The V gene's germline CDR1 is WSHSY and CDR2 SAAADI. Trimming cost V 8 bases and J 2 bases, with 10 bases left between them. The CDR3 is made up of 13 amino acids. The CDR3 DNA reads as TGCGCCAGCGAACAGGGTGGCAATCAGCCCCAGCATTTT. This encodes CASEQGGNQPQHF.

This rearrangement joins TRBV25-1 to TRBJ2-2; perhaps D is TRBD1 or TRBD2 (5 bases each). The germline V gene encodes CDR1 MGHDK and CDR2 SYGVNS. The germline V and J ends were trimmed by 5 bases and 3 bases, with 19 bases remaining between them. The CDR3 is 17 residues long. The CDR3 DNA sequence: TGTGCCAGCAGTTCCCCGCCGCAGGGAGTTGACACCGGGGAGCTGTTTTTT. Translated: CASSSPPQGVDTGELFF.

V usage is TRBV7-8 and J usage is TRBJ2-1, with TRBD2 identical over 8 bases. V shed 3 bases and J 7 bases; nucleotides not matched to a gene: 8. CDR3 length: 15 amino acids. The germline V gene encodes CDR1 SGHVS and CDR2 FQNEAQ. The CDR3 here is CASSFNRGGRNEQFF. CDR3 coding DNA: TGTGCCAGCAGCTTTAATCGGGGGGGCAGAAATGAGCAGTTCTTC.

This clonotype was recorded many times. The chain joins TRBV28 to TRBJ2-7, with TRBD1 matching over 9 bases. Looked up from germline, CDR1 is MDHEN and CDR2 is SYDVKM. CDR3 length equals 15 residues. J lost 0 bases, V lost 5 bases, and 5 bases had no gene match. CDR3 bases: TGTGCCAGCAGTCCCCCGGGACAGGGCTCCTACGAGCAGTACGTC. Protein sequence: CASSPPGQGSYEQYV.

This clonotype was seen many times. The chain uses TRBV20-1 and TRBJ2-7, with 10 bases lining up with TRBD2. The CDR3 consists of 14 residues. The junction had 2 bases not matched to a gene; V was cut back by 2 bases and J by 1 base. Germline loops: CDR1 DFQATT, CDR2 SNEGSKA (reference sequence). DNA of the CDR3: TGCAGTGCTAGATATAGCGGGAGGTCCTACGAGCAGTACTTC. It is translated as CSARYSGRSYEQYF.

The V gene is TRBV20-1, the J gene TRBJ1-2; 10 bases line up with TRBD1. Germline-derived CDR1 and CDR2 are DFQATT and SNEGSKA (reference sequence). After removal of 3 bases from V and 2 bases from J, the junction contained 0 bases not matched to a gene. The CDR3 length is 13 residues. The CDR3 sequence: CSARTGGNYGYTF. CDR3 sequence (DNA): TGCAGTGCTAGGACAGGGGGCAACTATGGCTACACCTTC.

Details on this clonotype: A much larger clone lies one base from this, so it may be a read error. This rearrangement joins TRBV6-4 to TRBJ2-1; 7 bases are a match to TRBD1. CDR1 and CDR2 (germline): MRHNA, SNTAGT. This CDR3 comprises 15 residues. The CDR3 is CASSDQGTDYNDQFF. DNA of the CDR3: TGTGCCAGCAGTGACCAGGGGACAGACTACAATGACCAGTTCTTC.

The sample holds many counts of this clonotype. The genes are TRBV7-8 and TRBJ2-5, with 7 bases identical to TRBD2. The trim removed 4 bases at V and 1 base at J, leaving 9 bases unmatched. This CDR3 is 16 amino acids long. The germline V gene encodes CDR1 SGHVS and CDR2 FQNEAQ. Here the CDR3 reads CASSSTGTTFQETQYF. Here the CDR3 DNA reads TGTGCCAGCAGCTCCACCGGGACTACCTTCCAAGAGACCCAGTACTTC.

V and J are TRBV27 and TRBJ2-2, with TRBD1 as a possible D gene (5 bases). This CDR3 has 19 residues. With 4 bases removed from V and 4 bases from J, the gap between germline ends came to 25 bases. Germline assignment: CDR1 MNHEY and CDR2 SMNVEV (reference sequence). The CDR3 DNA follows: TGTGCCAGCAGTTCAGAGAATCCGACAGTAAGGGGCCGCACCGGGGAGCTGTTTTTT. Translating it yields CASSSENPTVRGRTGELFF.

V gene TRBV3-1 combines with J gene TRBJ1-1; 8 bases map to TRBD1. The CDR3 loop spans 14 amino acids. The V segment lost 0 bases and the J segment 8 bases; nucleotides outside the gene matches: 5. CDR1 and CDR2 (germline): LGHDT, YNNKEL (reference sequence). The CDR3 loop reads CASSQEGQGREAFF. DNA for the CDR3: TGTGCCAGCAGCCAAGAAGGACAGGGACGGGAAGCTTTCTTT.

The chain joins TRBV19 to TRBJ1-2; no firm D call. V was trimmed by 0 bases and J by 1 base, leaving 6 bases between them. Germline CDR1 LNHDA, CDR2 SQIVND (reference sequence). This CDR3 region has 14 residues. Here the CDR3 DNA reads TGTGCCAGTAGTATAGATGGGTATAACTATGGCTACACCTTC. Its protein product is CASSIDGYNYGYTF.

The table lists this clonotype with a few counts. This rearrangement joins TRBV10-3 to TRBJ2-7, with TRBD1 identical over 11 bases. Germline assignment: CDR1 ENHRY and CDR2 SYGVKD. With 6 bases clipped from V and 3 bases from J, the junction kept 4 bases outside the gene matches. This CDR3 has 14 residues. The CDR3 nucleotides are TGTGCCATCAGCGCGGGACAGGGGGGCTACGAGCAGTACTTC. Encoded protein: CAISAGQGGYEQYF.

J is TRBJ2-2 and V is TRBV24-1; D ambiguous. Germline CDR1 and CDR2: KGHDR and SFDVKD. Trimming shortened V by 9 bases and J by 1 base, and 14 bases separated the two germline ends. CDR3 length: 15 amino acids. CDR3 in amino acids: CATSKAPGNTGELFF. The CDR3 coding sequence is TGTGCCACCTCCAAGGCTCCGGGGAACACCGGGGAGCTGTTTTTT.

This clonotype was seen at least ten times. This chain uses TRBV29-1 with TRBJ2-1; the D gene is possibly TRBD2 (6 bases). This CDR3 has 13 amino acids. V dropped 6 bases and J dropped 5 bases, with 14 bases sitting between them. Germline V lookup: CDR1 SQVTM, CDR2 ANQGSEA. CDR3 amino acids: CSVAASEHNEQFF. DNA of the CDR3: TGCAGCGTGGCCGCTAGCGAACACAATGAGCAGTTCTTC.

This clonotype was counted between two and nine times. This sequence joins TRBV28 and TRBJ1-2; a weak D match, TRBD1 (6 bases). V lost 2 bases and J 5 bases, leaving 12 bases between the germline ends. The CDR3 consists of 14 residues. The germline V gene encodes CDR1 MDHEN and CDR2 SYDVKM. The CDR3 region is CASSLNLGHYGYTF. Here the CDR3 DNA reads TGTGCCAGCAGTTTAAATCTGGGACATTATGGCTACACCTTC.

This clonotype occurred many times. The rearrangement joins TRBV12-3 or TRBV12-4 to TRBJ1-2, with a weak D call TRBD1 (5 bases). The CDR3 consists of 15 residues. V was trimmed by 5 bases and J by 0 bases, leaving 13 bases between them. CDR3 in amino acids: CASSPRDGSNYGYTF. The CDR3 DNA sequence: TGTGCCAGCAGTCCTCGGGACGGATCTAACTATGGCTACACCTTC.

The gene calls are TRBV7-9 and TRBJ2-1; D not resolved. Germline V CDR1 and CDR2: SEHNR, FQNEAQ (reference sequence). The ends were cut back, 1 base at V and 3 bases at J, with 10 bases in the middle. This CDR3 has 15 residues. The chain's CDR3 is CASSLGSGNYNEQFF. The CDR3 coding sequence is TGTGCCAGCAGCTTAGGGTCTGGTAACTACAATGAGCAGTTCTTC.